The present T cell receptor beta chain was sequenced within a study of OX40 agonist ivuxolimab in advanced cancers. In the study overall: The costimulatory receptor OX40 (CD134) was targeted by ivuxolimab, a fully human IgG2 agonistic monoclonal antibody. Prior anti-PD-1, anti-PD-L1 or anti-CTLA-4 therapy was permitted, and approximately 40% of dose-escalation patients had received checkpoint inhibitors. Three dose-escalation patients achieved partial responses, one with hepatocellular carcinoma and two with cutaneous melanoma. The dose-escalation cohort was over 70% male with a mean age of around 62 years, ranging from about 23 to 85. Of the approximately 50 patients in dose escalation, about 19 had hepatocellular carcinoma, some 15 had melanoma, 9 had renal cell carcinoma and 9 had head and neck cancer. The paper reports the monotherapy dose-escalation portion (N of about 52 patients) of the phase I ivuxolimab trial. Peripheral TCRbeta sequencing aimed to test whether ivuxolimab altered TCR sequence diversity and caused clonal T-cell expansion. Intravenous ivuxolimab was administered to patients every 2 weeks at six dose levels: 0.01, 0.1, 0.3, 1.5, 3 and 10 mg/kg. Here is what the overall study found, with its caveats: Low levels of normalized T-cell clonal expansion were also seen in some patients who did not respond. In the 0.1-3.0 mg/kg groups, partial responders had among the lowest normalized peripheral clonal expansion, particularly in CD8+ T cells. After ivuxolimab, more expanded clones were found on average in CD8+ T cells than in CD4+ T cells. Which antigens the clonally expanded peripheral T cells were specific for was not determined. At doses of 0.1 to 3.0 mg/kg, clonal expansion of both CD4+ and CD8+ T cells in blood was seen between baseline and week 6.

Genomic DNA was extracted from sorted cells for sequencing of the TCRbeta CDR3 region. The immunoSEQ Assay was used for sequencing of TCRbeta CDR3 regions. TCRdb took this table from immuneACCESS and kept in-frame rearrangements with V and J called. Such tables lack part of the clones; where checked against another copy, unresolved V genes explain under half of the gap, and the rest is unexplained. The sample profile shows about 68,000 clones; around 90% of them were found once. The ten largest make up over 4.5% of the sample. The trial excluded patients who had a history of autoimmune disease or were on systemic immunosuppression. Peripheral blood for TCR sequencing was collected from all dose cohorts at baseline, on cycle 4 day 1, and on cycle 7 day 1. The samples were drawn from a first-in-human, open-label, multicenter phase I dose-escalation trial of ivuxolimab. Adults with locally advanced or metastatic melanoma, renal cell carcinoma, hepatocellular carcinoma or head and neck squamous cell carcinoma were enrolled in the trial. Before TCR sequencing, CD4+ T cells and CD8+ T cells were sorted from peripheral blood as separate populations.

As for this clone: Its recognized antigen is unknown. One base away there is no much larger clone; base qualities are not given.

V lost 3 bases and J lost 1 base; the stretch between them is 12 bases long. From cysteine to phenylalanine, the CDR3 is 15 amino acids long. Kept here is only the CDR3 DNA, which spans 45 bases and is read in frame from base 1. CDR1 and CDR2 are read off the germline V gene (reference sequence) as LNHDA and SQIVND. The receptor's source is an adult with an advanced solid tumor such as melanoma, head and neck, liver or kidney cancer. The sequencing used CD4+ or CD8+ T cells sorted from blood, collected in a trial of the OX40 agonist ivuxolimab. The chain couples TRBV19 to TRBJ1-1; the D gene is unclear. CDR3 reads: CASSIVSVGNTEAFF. DNA sequence: TGTGCCAGTAGTATCGTCTCGGTCGGGAACACTGAAGCTTTCTTT.